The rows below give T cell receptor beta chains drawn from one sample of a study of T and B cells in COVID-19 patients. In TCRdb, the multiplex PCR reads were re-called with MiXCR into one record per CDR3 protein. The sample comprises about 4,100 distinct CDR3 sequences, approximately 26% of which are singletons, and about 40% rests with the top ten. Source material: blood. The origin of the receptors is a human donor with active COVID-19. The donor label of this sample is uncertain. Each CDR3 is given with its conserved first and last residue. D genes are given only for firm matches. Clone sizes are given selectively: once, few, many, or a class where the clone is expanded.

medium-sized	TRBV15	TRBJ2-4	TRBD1	CATSRDGGTGVHIQYF	TGTGCCACCAGCAGAGATGGAGGGACAGGGGTCCACATTCAGTACTTC
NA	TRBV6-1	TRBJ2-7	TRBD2	CASSFWTSGDYEQYF	TGTGCCAGCAGTTTCTGGACTAGCGGGGACTACGAGCAGTACTTC
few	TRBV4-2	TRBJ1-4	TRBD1	CASSQDGQGGGKLFF	TGTGCCAGCAGCCAAGACGGACAGGGCGGGGGAAAACTGTTTTTT
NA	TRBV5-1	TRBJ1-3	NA	CASSFSSSSGNTIYF	TGCGCCAGCAGCTTCTCAAGCAGCTCTGGAAACACCATATATTTT
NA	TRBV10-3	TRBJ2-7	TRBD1	CAISTGGDEQYF	TGTGCCATTTCGACAGGGGGGGACGAGCAGTACTTC
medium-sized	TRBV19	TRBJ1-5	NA	CASSNLIYSNQPQHF	TGTGCCAGTAGCAACCTCATTTATAGCAATCAGCCCCAGCATTTT
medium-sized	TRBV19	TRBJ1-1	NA	CASKSERERQTEAFF	TGTGCCAGTAAATCAGAGAGGGAACGTCAGACTGAAGCTTTCTTT
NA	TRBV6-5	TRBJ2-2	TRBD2	CASSSPGTIYAANTGELFF	TGTGCCAGCAGTTCCCCCGGGACTATATACGCTGCGAACACCGGGGAGCTGTTTTTT
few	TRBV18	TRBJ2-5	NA	CASSPVVSGGGETQYF	TGTGCCAGCTCACCAGTTGTCTCAGGGGGAGGAGAGACCCAGTACTTC
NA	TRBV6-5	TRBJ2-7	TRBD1	CASRDRSKGYDEQYF	TGTGCCAGCAGGGACAGGTCTAAGGGCTACGACGAGCAGTACTTC